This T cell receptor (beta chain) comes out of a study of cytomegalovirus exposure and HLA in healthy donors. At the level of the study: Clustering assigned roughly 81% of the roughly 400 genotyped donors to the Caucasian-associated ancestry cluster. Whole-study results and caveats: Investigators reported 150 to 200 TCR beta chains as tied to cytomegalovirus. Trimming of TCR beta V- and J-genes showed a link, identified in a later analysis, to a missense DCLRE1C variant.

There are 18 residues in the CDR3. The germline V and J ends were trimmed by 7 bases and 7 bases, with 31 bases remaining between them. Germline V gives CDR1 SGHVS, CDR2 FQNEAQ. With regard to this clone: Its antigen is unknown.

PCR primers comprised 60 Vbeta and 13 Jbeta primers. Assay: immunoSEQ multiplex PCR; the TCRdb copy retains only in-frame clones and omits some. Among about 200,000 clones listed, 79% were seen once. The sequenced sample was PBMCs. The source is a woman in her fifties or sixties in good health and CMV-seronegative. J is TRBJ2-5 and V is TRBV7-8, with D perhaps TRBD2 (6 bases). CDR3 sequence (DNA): TGTGCCAGCAAACACTCTCGCTCCAGCGGGTCCTTATACGGGACCCAGTACTTC. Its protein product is CASKHSRSSGSLYGTQYF.